The clone carrying this T cell receptor beta chain was found once. This specimen comes from a study of blood T cell repertoires in COVID-19. About the research overall: Acute and convalescent COVID-19 samples came from the United States, Italy and Spain. The analysed material was cDNA or gDNA that came from T cells, B-cell-depleted T cells, or PBMCs.

Unmatched junction bases numbered 6, after V lost 7 bases and J lost 3 bases. CDR3 length: 15 amino acids. The germline V gene has CDR1 LNHDA and CDR2 SQIVND (reference sequence). Clones were read by immunoSEQ multiplex PCR, and TCRdb kept only the in-frame ones, dropping some. The table lists about 180,000 clones, 80% to 90% of them singletons. Sequenced input: peripheral blood. The chain is built from TRBV19 and TRBJ2-2; TRBD2 agrees at 9 bases. The receptor was derived from a man aged 45-65 years with active or convalescent COVID-19. The chain's CDR3 is CASKKREADTGELFF. The CDR3 nucleotides are TGTGCCAGTAAGAAGCGGGAGGCGGACACCGGGGAGCTGTTTTTT.